The 21 T cell receptor beta chains given below trace back to one sample, sequenced in a study of cytomegalovirus exposure and HLA in healthy donors. The PCR employed 60 Vbeta primers together with 13 Jbeta primers. Sequencing was performed with immunoSEQ multiplex PCR; in TCRdb, only in-frame clones are kept and a portion is missing. The table for this sample gives 60,000 to 70,000 clones. The source material was PBMCs. Source of these receptors: a boy younger than 18 in good health and CMV-seronegative.

The chain recombines TRBV19 with TRBJ1-6, with 11 bases that match TRBD1. The V gene end was trimmed by 3 bases and the J gene end by 10 bases; junction bases not matched to a gene: 11. CDR3 length equals 17 residues. Germline CDR1 LNHDA, CDR2 SQIVND (reference sequence). CDR3 sequence: CASSMTLGQGAGSPLHF. In nucleotides, the CDR3 is TGTGCCAGTAGTATGACCCTCGGACAGGGGGCCGGCTCACCCCTCCACTTT.

The rearrangement links TRBV27 to TRBJ2-1; 7 bases are a match to TRBD1. CDR1 and CDR2 (germline): MNHEY, SMNVEV (reference sequence). The CDR3 has 14 residues. V lost 5 bases and J lost 5; bases outside the gene matches: 6. CDR3 DNA sequence: TGTGCCAGCAGTCCTCAGGGGGTCGACAATGAGCAGTTCTTC. It encodes CASSPQGVDNEQFF.

This chain uses TRBV7-7 with TRBJ2-1, with 7 bases lining up with TRBD2. V was pared by 1 base and J by 6 bases, with 6 bases of the junction left unmatched. Germline loops: CDR1 SSHAT, CDR2 FNYEAQ (reference sequence). The CDR3 consists of 15 residues. This chain's CDR3 is CASSLETSALNEQFF. CDR3 sequence (DNA): TGTGCCAGCAGCTTAGAAACTAGCGCCCTCAATGAGCAGTTCTTC. Combining the CDR3 with reference TRBV7-7 and TRBJ2-1 gives the whole variable domain GAGVSQSPRYKVTKRGQDVTLRCDPISSHATLYWYQQALGQGPEFLTYFNYEAQPDKSGLPSDRFSAERPEGSISTLTIQRTEQRDSAMYRCASSLETSALNEQFFGPGTRLTVL.

V is TRBV30 and J is TRBJ2-3; 7 nucleotides align to TRBD1. The trim removed 5 bases at V and 2 bases at J, leaving 16 bases unmatched. CDR1 and CDR2 from the germline V gene are GTSNPN and SVGIG (reference sequence). This CDR3 region has 17 residues. CDR3 in amino acids: CAWQTRDRLKFTDTQYF. In DNA form, the CDR3 reads TGTGCCTGGCAGACCCGGGACAGACTAAAATTCACAGATACGCAGTATTTT.

The chain joins TRBV10-3 to TRBJ1-5, with 7 nucleotides matching TRBD1. CDR3 size: 14 residues. The junction had 0 bases not matched to a gene; V was cut back by 0 bases and J by 4 bases. Germline CDR1 reads ENHRY; CDR2 reads SYGVKD. The CDR3 DNA reads as TGTGCCATCAGTGAGTCGACAGGGAATCAGCCCCAGCATTTT. It yields the protein CAISESTGNQPQHF.

The V call is TRBV9, the J call TRBJ2-1; 15 nucleotides agree with TRBD2. Germline V gene sequence: CDR1 SGDLS, CDR2 YYNGEE. J lost 4 bases, V lost 0 bases, and 2 bases had no gene match. This CDR3 comprises 17 residues. This CDR3 is CASSVGTSGGAYNEQFF. The CDR3 nucleotides are TGTGCCAGCAGCGTAGGGACTAGCGGGGGGGCTTACAATGAGCAGTTCTTC.

CDR3 protein: CASSSAGQPYEQYF. CDR3 bases: TGTGCCAGTAGTTCGGCGGGACAGCCCTACGAGCAGTACTTC. The V gene is TRBV19, the J gene TRBJ2-7; a weak D match, TRBD1 (7 bases). The germline CDR1 and CDR2 sequences are LNHDA and SQIVND (reference sequence). The CDR3 contains 14 residues. The V end was cut by 5 bases, the J end by 2 bases, with 13 bases between.

This rearrangement joins TRBV29-1 to TRBJ2-1; TRBD2 aligns across 7 bases. This CDR3 is 12 amino acids long. V was clipped by 8 bases and J by 3 bases; unmatched bases: 4. CDR1 and CDR2 from the germline V gene are SQVTM and ANQGSEA. Here the CDR3 reads CSQGGDYNEQFF. CDR3 bases: TGCAGCCAGGGAGGGGACTACAATGAGCAGTTCTTC.

V usage is TRBV2 and J usage is TRBJ1-5, with D perhaps matching TRBD1 (6 bases). V lost 5 bases, J lost 5 bases, and 16 bases lay in between. The CDR3 has 15 amino acids. CDR1 SNHLY and CDR2 FYNNEI come from the germline V gene. CDR3: CASSRGAGAYQPQHF. The CDR3 nucleotides read TGTGCCAGCAGTCGGGGGGCCGGGGCTTATCAGCCCCAGCATTTT.

V gene TRBV19 combines with J gene TRBJ2-6; D not resolved. The CDR3 covers 16 residues. From germline, CDR1 is LNHDA and CDR2 SQIVND (reference sequence). The V gene lost 5 bases and the J gene lost 0 bases, with 11 bases spanning the gap. The CDR3 protein is CASSSSGSSGANVLTF. Here the CDR3 DNA reads TGTGCCAGTAGTTCTTCGGGTAGCTCTGGGGCCAACGTCCTGACTTTC.

The chain links TRBV7-6 to TRBJ1-1; no clear D. CDR1 and CDR2 from the germline V gene are SGHVS and FNYEAQ. The CDR3 covers 14 residues. V lost 5 bases and J 1 base, leaving 11 bases between the germline ends. DNA for the CDR3: TGTGCCAGCAGCAAAGACATCTGGAACACTGAAGCTTTCTTT. The encoded protein is CASSKDIWNTEAFF.

V and J are TRBV14 and TRBJ2-2; D unresolved. This CDR3 is 13 amino acids long. Germline loops: CDR1 SGHDN, CDR2 FVKESK. V lost 3 bases, J lost 6 bases, and 8 bases lay in between. This CDR3 reads CASSQTRAGELFF. DNA of the CDR3: TGTGCCAGCAGCCAGACACGAGCCGGGGAGCTGTTTTTT.

The chain couples TRBV21-1 to TRBJ1-1; the tabulated D call, TRBD1, remains unverified against the DNA. TRBV21-1 is noted as a pseudogene. This CDR3 has 16 amino acids. The CDR3 sequence: CASSKGRTGGAEKTFF. The CDR3 DNA sequence: TGTGCCAGCAGCAAAGGACGGACAGGGGGCGCTGAGAAAACTTTCTTT.

The chain recombines TRBV7-9 with TRBJ2-5; weak D call: TRBD2 (6 bases). This CDR3 comprises 15 residues. The V and J ends lost 7 bases and 5 bases respectively, with 20 bases between them. The germline CDR1 and CDR2 sequences are SEHNR and FQNEAQ (reference sequence). CDR3 residues: CASTETGGMVETQYF. The CDR3 nucleotides read TGTGCCAGCACCGAGACTGGCGGGATGGTGGAGACCCAGTACTTC. Full variable domain (missing parts from reference TRBV7-9 and TRBJ2-5): DTGVSQNPRHKITKRGQNVTFRCDPISEHNRLYWYRQTLGQGPEFLTYFQNEAQLEKSRLLSDRFSAERPKGSFSTLEIQRTEQGDSAMYLCASTETGGMVETQYFGPGTRLLVL.

The chain employs TRBV19 and TRBJ1-2; possibly TRBD1 for D (5 bases). V was trimmed by 0 bases and J by 7 bases, leaving 15 bases between them. Germline V gives CDR1 LNHDA, CDR2 SQIVND (reference sequence). The CDR3 totals 15 residues. The CDR3 spells CASSIDPGWTSGYTF. For the CDR3, the DNA is TGTGCCAGTAGTATAGATCCCGGTTGGACAAGTGGCTACACCTTC.

Concerning this clone: The same CDR3 is also encoded by other DNA sequences in this sample. The chain employs TRBV4-3 and TRBJ2-7; the D gene is possibly TRBD2 (5 bases). The V end lost 3 bases, the J end lost 2 bases, and 14 bases lay between the germline ends. This CDR3 contains 15 residues. Germline V lookup: CDR1 LGHNA, CDR2 YSLEER. The chain's CDR3 is CASSQEVRSAYEQYF. The CDR3 DNA sequence: TGCGCCAGCAGCCAGGAGGTACGGAGCGCCTACGAGCAGTACTTC.

This chain joins TRBV27 and TRBJ2-7; 7 nucleotides align to TRBD1. CDR1 and CDR2 from the germline V gene are MNHEY and SMNVEV (reference sequence). The CDR3 length is 14 residues. V lost 6 bases, J lost 5 bases, and 10 bases stayed unmatched. CDR3 sequence (DNA): TGTGCCAGCAGAGGGTGGGACAGCAAGGACGAGCAGTACTTC. It codes for CASRGWDSKDEQYF.

The rearrangement uses TRBV30 and TRBJ1-2, with 9 bases aligning to TRBD1. V shed 1 base, J shed 6 bases, and the junction held 15 bases outside the gene matches. CDR3 length: 17 residues. Germline V CDR1 and CDR2: GTSNPN, SVGIG (reference sequence). In DNA form, the CDR3 reads TGTGCCTGGAGTGCTTGGGACAGGGCTAGGAGGATTAATGGCTACACCTTC. Translating it yields CAWSAWDRARRINGYTF.

In terms of frequency, this clone is medium-sized (0.01 to 0.1%). The chain is built from TRBV5-4 and TRBJ2-7; TRBD2 aligns across 11 bases. CDR3 length equals 15 residues. Germline lookup yields CDR1 SGHNT and CDR2 YYREEE (reference sequence). The V and J ends lost 3 bases and 3 bases, in that order; junction bases with no gene match: 5. CDR3 bases: TGTGCCAGCAGCTCGGGACTAGCGGCAGTCTACGAGCAGTACTTC. Protein product: CASSSGLAAVYEQYF.

The gene calls are TRBV5-4 and TRBJ2-7, with a possible D match to TRBD1 (5 bases). CDR1 is SGHNT and CDR2 is YYREEE in the germline V gene (reference sequence). Trimming shortened V by 4 bases and J by 4 bases, and 15 bases separated the two germline ends. The CDR3 contains 14 residues. The CDR3 spells CASSRSTDSYEQYF. The CDR3, as DNA: TGTGCCAGCAGCAGATCGACAGATTCTTACGAGCAGTACTTC.

The V call is TRBV30, the J call TRBJ1-2; D is unresolved. The CDR3 is 12 residues long. Between the trimmed V and J ends, which lost 5 bases and 2 bases, there was a span of 9 bases. Looked up from germline, CDR1 is GTSNPN and CDR2 is SVGIG (reference sequence). CDR3 in DNA: TGTGCCTGGGTTGGGCAAAACTATGGCTACACCTTC. Protein: CAWVGQNYGYTF.